These T cell receptor beta chains were read from a single sample in a study of blood T cell repertoires in COVID-19. Generated by immunoSEQ multiplex PCR, the TCRdb table keeps only in-frame clones and is missing some. The table shows under 200,000 clones, with less than 90% occurring only once. The sequenced material came from PBMCs or T cells enriched from blood (not recorded which). The receptors here all came from a woman younger than 45 who had been exposed to COVID-19. The CDR3 runs from the conserved cysteine through the conserved F or W. D genes are given only for firm matches. The size of a clone is reported for some rows only, either as once, few or many, or as a class for expanded clones.

.,TRBJ1-2,TRBV11-2,TRBD1,TGTGCCAGCAGGTGGACAGGGGAGGGCTATGGCTACACCTTC,CASRWTGEGYGYTF
.,TRBJ2-3,TRBV7-2,.,TGTGCCAGCAGCTTAGGACACAGTACAGATACGCAGTATTTT,CASSLGHSTDTQYF
.,TRBJ1-4,TRBV10-2,.,TGCGCCAGCAGTGAGATTTTGGAGCGGGGGAGAAGTGAAAAACTGTTTTTT,CASSEILERGRSEKLFF
.,TRBJ1-2,TRBV10-3,TRBD1,TGTGCCATCAGTGGGGCACGGGACAGCCTCGGTAGCTACACCTTC,CAISGARDSLGSYTF
.,TRBJ2-7,TRBV7-2,TRBD1,TGTGCCAGCTCAGGACAGGGAACCTACGAGCAGTACTTC,CASSGQGTYEQYF
few,TRBJ1-1,TRBV14,TRBD1,TGTGCCAGCAGCCCTCACGTGACAGGGGGAGCTTTCTTT,CASSPHVTGGAFF
.,TRBJ2-7,TRBV2,.,TGTGCCAGCAGCCCACAGGGCATCCAGCTAGGAGAGCAGTACTTC,CASSPQGIQLGEQYF
.,TRBJ2-5,TRBV15,.,TGTGCCACCAGCATCAACCGGGGGACCCAGTACTTC,CATSINRGTQYF
.,TRBJ1-4,TRBV14,.,TGTGCCAGCAGCCACCACCCGGGAACTAATGAAAAACTGTTTTTT,CASSHHPGTNEKLFF
.,TRBJ1-2,TRBV6-5,.,TGTGCCAGCAGAGGGGGTGAACTTGGCTACACCTTC,CASRGGELGYTF
.,TRBJ2-1,TRBV7-6,TRBD2,TGTGCCAGCAGCTTAGTGGCGACTAGCGGGGGGGCAGGGGAGCAGTTCTTC,CASSLVATSGGAGEQFF
.,TRBJ1-5,TRBV10-2,TRBD1,TGCGCCAGCAGTGAGACGACAGGGGGTCAGCCCCAGCATTTT,CASSETTGGQPQHF
.,TRBJ1-2,TRBV7-9,TRBD1,TGTGCCAGCAGCTTAGGGGACAGTTACTACTATGGCTACACCTTC,CASSLGDSYYYGYTF
.,TRBJ1-1,TRBV5-4,TRBD1,TGTGCCAGCAGGCGGCAGGGGGCGAACACTGAAGCTTTCTTT,CASRRQGANTEAFF
.,TRBJ2-1,TRBV3-1/TRBV3-2,.,TGTGCCAGCAGCCAGAGAGGAATTAGCGATGAGCAGTTCTTC,CASSQRGISDEQFF
.,TRBJ1-1,TRBV19,.,TGTGCCAGTAGACTTCTTATGAACACTGAAGCTTTCTTT,CASRLLMNTEAFF
.,TRBJ1-2,TRBV15,.,TGTGCCACCAGCAGTCCAACGGGGAAGGGCTACACCTTC,CATSSPTGKGYTF
.,TRBJ2-2,TRBV2,TRBD2,TGTGCCAGCAGCCCGGGGGGGGTCCCCGGGGAGCTGTTTTTT,CASSPGGVPGELFF
.,TRBJ2-3,TRBV4-1,TRBD2,TGCGCCAGCAGCCTTAGGACTAGCGGGGGGGCCTGGTCAGATACGCAGTATTTT,CASSLRTSGGAWSDTQYF
.,TRBJ2-5,TRBV30,.,TGTGCCTGGAGGAGTGGGCGAGAGACCCAGTACTTC,CAWRSGRETQYF
.,TRBJ2-1,TRBV28,.,TGTGCCAGCCGTGGCGGGGTTGTCTACAATGAGCAGTTCTTC,CASRGGVVYNEQFF
.,TRBJ1-1,TRBV2,.,TGTGCCAGCAGGGAGACAGTTGCAGCTTTCTTT,CASRETVAAFF